These T cell receptor beta chains were read from a single sample in a study of Graves' ophthalmopathy and Graves' hyperthyroidism. TCRdb re-analysed the multiplex PCR reads in MiXCR, keeping a single row per CDR3 protein. Of some 360,000 distinct CDR3 sequences in the sample, 17% are singletons; the top ten hold 2.4%. Sequencing was performed on peripheral blood. All receptors derive from an adult woman with stable Graves' hyperthyroidism. Each CDR3 is given with its conserved first and last residue. The order of the fields is D gene, V gene, J gene, clone size, CDR3 protein, CDR3 DNA. The D gene is left open where the match is weak. Where a row states a size, it is once, few, many or the class of an expanded clone; other rows omit it.

TRBD1,TRBV15,TRBJ2-7,many,CATSKGQSTSYERYF,TGTGCCACCAGCAAGGGACAGTCTACCTCCTACGAGCGGTACTTC
TRBD1,TRBV28,TRBJ1-5,many,CASSLTRDSLNQPQHF,TGTGCCAGCAGTTTAACCCGGGACAGTTTAAATCAGCCCCAGCATTTT
TRBD2,TRBV6-5,TRBJ2-7,NA,CASSYGLAGNTYEQYF,TGTGCCAGCAGCTACGGACTAGCGGGCAATACCTACGAGCAGTACTTC
TRBD2,TRBV7-9,TRBJ2-5,many,CASSPITIAGQETQYF,TGTGCCAGCAGTCCCATTACCATAGCGGGACAAGAGACCCAGTACTTC
NA,TRBV20-1,TRBJ2-5,many,CSAGRDEETQYF,TGCAGTGCTGGCCGGGACGAAGAGACCCAGTACTTC
NA,TRBV6-1,TRBJ1-5,NA,CASSEVRSPQHF,TGTGCCAGCAGTGAAGTGAGGTCGCCCCAGCATTTT
TRBD1,TRBV12-3/TRBV12-4,TRBJ2-7,many,CASSPGGDYEQYF,TGTGCCAGCAGCCCAGGGGGAGACTACGAGCAGTACTTC
NA,TRBV7-9,TRBJ2-5,many,CASSLAILGETQYF,TGTGCCAGCAGCTTAGCAATCCTCGGTGAGACCCAGTACTTC
TRBD2,TRBV24-1,TRBJ2-7,many,CATSDPRRESPYEQYF,TGTGCCACCAGTGACCCCAGGCGGGAGTCCCCCTACGAGCAGTACTTC
TRBD2,TRBV5-6,TRBJ2-4,many,CASSLRWGGYIKYF,TGTGCCAGCAGCTTGCGATGGGGAGGGTACATTAAGTACTTC
NA,TRBV28,TRBJ1-1,many,CASVNRATNTEAFF,TGTGCCAGCGTAAACAGGGCTACGAACACTGAAGCTTTCTTT
TRBD2,TRBV5-1,TRBJ2-7,many,CASSLAGVAGGFYEQYF,TGCGCCAGCAGCTTGGCCGGAGTAGCGGGAGGGTTTTACGAGCAGTACTTC
NA,TRBV4-2,TRBJ2-7,few,CASSQRGTYEQYF,TGTGCCAGCAGCCAACGAGGGACCTACGAGCAGTACTTC
NA,TRBV7-3,TRBJ2-2,many,CASSLGQPTGELFF,TGTGCCAGCAGCTTAGGGCAGCCCACCGGGGAGCTGTTTTTT
TRBD2,TRBV6-5,TRBJ2-7,many,CASSSSGRNEQYF,TGTGCCAGCAGTTCTAGCGGGAGAAACGAGCAGTACTTC
TRBD2,TRBV6-2/TRBV6-3,TRBJ2-5,NA,CASSYIAGSQETQYF,TGTGCCAGCAGTTACATAGCGGGTTCGCAAGAGACCCAGTACTTC
TRBD1,TRBV15,TRBJ1-5,many,CATSRIGQVNQPQHF,TGTGCCACCAGCAGGATTGGACAGGTCAATCAGCCCCAGCATTTT
NA,TRBV30,TRBJ1-1,many,CAWGDGGTEAFF,TGTGCCTGGGGAGATGGGGGAACTGAAGCTTTCTTT
NA,TRBV15,TRBJ2-7,NA,CATSRDVGAYEQYF,TGTGCCACCAGCAGAGATGTGGGGGCCTACGAGCAGTACTTC
NA,TRBV28,TRBJ1-2,many,CASTSGHPNYGYTF,TGTGCCAGCACCTCGGGACACCCTAACTATGGCTACACCTTC
NA,TRBV7-2,TRBJ2-5,many,CASSSPGQGGIGTQYF,TGTGCCAGCAGCTCACCGGGTCAAGGAGGAATTGGGACCCAGTACTTC
TRBD2,TRBV6-5,TRBJ2-7,many,CASTYLAGQAYEQYF,TGTGCCAGCACCTATCTAGCGGGACAAGCCTACGAGCAGTACTTC
NA,TRBV3-1,TRBJ1-5,few,CASTNSNQPQHF,TGTGCCAGCACAAATAGCAATCAGCCCCAGCATTTT
TRBD2,TRBV11-2,TRBJ2-2,many,CASSPWFGGGNTGELFF,TGTGCCAGCAGCCCCTGGTTCGGCGGGGGGAACACCGGGGAGCTGTTTTTT
NA,TRBV20-1,TRBJ2-7,many,CSARDDDRSVVYEQYF,TGCAGTGCTAGAGATGACGATAGGAGTGTAGTTTACGAGCAGTACTTC